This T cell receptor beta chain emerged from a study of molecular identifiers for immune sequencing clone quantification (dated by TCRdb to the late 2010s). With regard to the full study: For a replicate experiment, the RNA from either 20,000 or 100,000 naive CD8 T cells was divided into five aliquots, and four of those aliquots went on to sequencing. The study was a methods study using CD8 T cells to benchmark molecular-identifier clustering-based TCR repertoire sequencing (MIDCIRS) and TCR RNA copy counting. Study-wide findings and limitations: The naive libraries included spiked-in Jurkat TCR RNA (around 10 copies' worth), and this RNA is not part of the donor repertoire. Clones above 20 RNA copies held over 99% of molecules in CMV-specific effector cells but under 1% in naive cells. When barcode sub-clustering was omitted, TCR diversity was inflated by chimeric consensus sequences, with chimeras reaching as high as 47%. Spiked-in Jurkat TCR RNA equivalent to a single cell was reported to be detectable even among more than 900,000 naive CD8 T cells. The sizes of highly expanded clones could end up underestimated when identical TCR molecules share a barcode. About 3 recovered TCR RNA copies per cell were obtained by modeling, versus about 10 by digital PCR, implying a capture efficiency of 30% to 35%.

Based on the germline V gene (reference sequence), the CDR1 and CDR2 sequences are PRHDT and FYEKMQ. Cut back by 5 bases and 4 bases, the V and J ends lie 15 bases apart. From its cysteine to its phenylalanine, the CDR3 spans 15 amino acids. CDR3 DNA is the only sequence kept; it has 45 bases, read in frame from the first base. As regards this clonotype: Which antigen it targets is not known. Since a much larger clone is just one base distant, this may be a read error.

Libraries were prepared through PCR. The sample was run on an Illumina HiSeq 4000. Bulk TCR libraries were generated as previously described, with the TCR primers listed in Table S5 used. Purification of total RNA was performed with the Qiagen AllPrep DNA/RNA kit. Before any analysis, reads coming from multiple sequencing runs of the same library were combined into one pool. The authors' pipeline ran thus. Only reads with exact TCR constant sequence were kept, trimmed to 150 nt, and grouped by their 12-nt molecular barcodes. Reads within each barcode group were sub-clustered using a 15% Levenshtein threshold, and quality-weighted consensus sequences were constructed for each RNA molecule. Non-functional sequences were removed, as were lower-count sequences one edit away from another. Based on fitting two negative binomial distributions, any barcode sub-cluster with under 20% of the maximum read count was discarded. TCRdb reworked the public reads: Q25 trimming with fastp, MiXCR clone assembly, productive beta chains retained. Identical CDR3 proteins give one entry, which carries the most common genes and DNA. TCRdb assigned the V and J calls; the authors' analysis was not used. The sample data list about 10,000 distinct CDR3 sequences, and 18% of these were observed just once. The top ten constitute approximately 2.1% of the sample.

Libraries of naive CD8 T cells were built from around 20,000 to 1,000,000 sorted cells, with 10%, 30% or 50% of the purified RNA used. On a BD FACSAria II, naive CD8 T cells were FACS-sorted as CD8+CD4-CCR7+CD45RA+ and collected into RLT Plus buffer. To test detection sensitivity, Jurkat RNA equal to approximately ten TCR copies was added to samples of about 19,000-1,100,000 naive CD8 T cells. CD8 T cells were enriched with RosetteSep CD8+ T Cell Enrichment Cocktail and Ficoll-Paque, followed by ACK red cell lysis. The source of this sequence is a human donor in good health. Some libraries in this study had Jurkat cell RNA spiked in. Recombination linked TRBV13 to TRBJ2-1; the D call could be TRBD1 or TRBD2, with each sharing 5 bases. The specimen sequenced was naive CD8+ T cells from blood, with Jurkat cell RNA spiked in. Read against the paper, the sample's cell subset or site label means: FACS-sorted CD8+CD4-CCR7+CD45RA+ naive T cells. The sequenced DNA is TGTGCCAGCAGCCCAGGGACGAACTTATACAATGAGCAGTTCTTC. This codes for CASSPGTNLYNEQFF.